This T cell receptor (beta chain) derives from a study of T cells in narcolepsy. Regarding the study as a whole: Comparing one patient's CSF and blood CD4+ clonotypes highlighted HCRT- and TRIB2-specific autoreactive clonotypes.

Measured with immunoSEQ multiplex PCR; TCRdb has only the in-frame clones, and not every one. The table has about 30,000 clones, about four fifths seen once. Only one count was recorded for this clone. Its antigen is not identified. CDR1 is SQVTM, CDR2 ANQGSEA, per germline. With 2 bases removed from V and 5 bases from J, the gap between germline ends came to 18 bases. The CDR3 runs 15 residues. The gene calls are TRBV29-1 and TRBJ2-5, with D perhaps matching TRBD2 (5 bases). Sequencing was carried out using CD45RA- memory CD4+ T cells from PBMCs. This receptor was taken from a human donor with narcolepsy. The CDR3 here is CSVERSAGLLETQYF. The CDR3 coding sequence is TGCAGCGTTGAAAGGTCGGCGGGTCTGTTGGAGACCCAGTACTTC.